The T cell receptor (beta chain) described here comes from a study of control samples from healthy donors and cancer patients. Assay used: immunoSEQ multiplex PCR; TCRdb lists only in-frame clones, some missing. This table holds tens of thousands of clones, under 95% found once. The V and J ends lost 0 bases and 6 bases, in that order; junction bases with no gene match: 6. This CDR3 is 15 amino acids long. CDR1 is SGHRS and CDR2 is YFSETQ in the germline V gene. The source of this sequence is a man aged 40-50 years with colorectal cancer. The sample taken for sequencing was PBMCs. The chain links TRBV5-1 to TRBJ2-7; TRBD1 matches at 10 bases. The DNA for the CDR3 is TGCGCCAGCAGCTTGGCGGGACAGGGGTTGGGCGAGCAGTACTTC. Its protein is CASSLAGQGLGEQYF.